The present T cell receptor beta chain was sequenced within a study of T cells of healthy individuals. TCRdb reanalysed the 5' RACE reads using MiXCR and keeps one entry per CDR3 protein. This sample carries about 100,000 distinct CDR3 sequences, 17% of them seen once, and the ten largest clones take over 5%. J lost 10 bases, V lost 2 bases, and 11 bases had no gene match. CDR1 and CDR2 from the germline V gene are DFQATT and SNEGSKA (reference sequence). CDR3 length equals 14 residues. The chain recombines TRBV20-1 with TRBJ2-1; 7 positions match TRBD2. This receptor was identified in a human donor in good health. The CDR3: CSARQGEGGSEQFF. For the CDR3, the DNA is TGCAGTGCTAGACAAGGGGAGGGAGGGTCGGAGCAGTTCTTC.